Below, 23 T cell receptor beta chains from the same sample are listed, as sequenced in a study of beta chain features in type 1 diabetes. No antigen has been identified for these receptors. Study-wide results and caveats: Moderately but significantly shorter TCRB CDR3s were found in Type 1 diabetes patients in all four CD4+ subsets.

Expressed TCRB transcripts were sequenced because the entire RNA isolate underwent reverse transcription. Libraries were prepared by immunoSEQ multiplex PCR; TCRdb keeps only in-frame clonotypes and omits some of them. The repertoire holds approximately 150,000 clones, with about 13% as singletons. Material: central memory CD4+ T cells from blood. The receptors come from a man aged 18 to 30 with type 1 diabetes.

The CDR3 spells CASSIEGETQYF. The CDR3 bases are TGTGCCAGTAGTATAGAAGGGGAGACCCAGTACTTC. This chain joins TRBV19 and TRBJ2-5; D not certain. This CDR3 has 12 amino acids. Between the trimmed V and J ends, which lost 0 bases and 5 bases, there was a span of 4 bases. Germline values: CDR1 LNHDA, CDR2 SQIVND (reference sequence).

The gene calls are TRBV6-5 and TRBJ1-5; tentatively, D is TRBD1 (6 bases). With 5 bases removed from V and 3 bases from J, the gap between germline ends came to 14 bases. The CDR3 runs to 15 residues. Germline V gene sequence: CDR1 MNHEY, CDR2 SVGAGI. CDR3 in amino acids: CASSGEGGLNQPQHF. Here the CDR3 DNA reads TGTGCCAGCAGTGGAGAGGGGGGTCTCAATCAGCCCCAGCATTTT.

A few counts support this clone. A much larger clone sits a single nucleotide away, making a read error possible. This chain links TRBV2 with TRBJ1-1; D is ambiguous. Trimming shortened V by 5 bases and J by 1 base, and 5 bases separated the two germline ends. Germline CDR1 and CDR2: SNHLY and FYNNEI. The CDR3 spans 12 residues. The CDR3 DNA reads TGTGCCAGCAGTCCACAGAACACTGAAGCTTTCTTT. Its translation: CASSPQNTEAFF.

J is TRBJ1-6 and V is TRBV7-9, with D possibly TRBD1 on 5 matching bases. The V end was cut by 3 bases, the J end by 8 bases, with 14 bases between. In germline, CDR1 is SEHNR, CDR2 FQNEAQ (reference sequence). The CDR3 has 15 amino acids. This chain's CDR3 is CASSLRGSPDSPLHF. The CDR3 DNA reads as TGTGCCAGCAGCTTGAGGGGCTCTCCTGATTCACCCCTCCACTTT.

In this sample, this clone turned up a few times. The chain links TRBV30 to TRBJ2-5; D call uncertain. Looked up from germline, CDR1 is GTSNPN and CDR2 is SVGIG (reference sequence). CDR3 size: 12 residues. V was shortened by 2 bases and J by 9 bases, with 13 bases between the two germline ends. The CDR3 DNA reads as TGTGCCTGGAGTAACCCGGGTCGGGCCCAGTACTTC. It specifies CAWSNPGRAQYF.

A few counts support this clone. This sequence joins TRBV7-9 and TRBJ1-3, with TRBD1 as a possible D gene (5 bases). The V gene's germline CDR1 is SEHNR and CDR2 FQNEAQ (reference sequence). This CDR3 comprises 12 residues. The V and J ends lost 6 bases and 7 bases respectively, with 10 bases between them. The CDR3 DNA follows: TGTGCCAGCAGGAAACAGGACAACACCATATATTTT. Residues: CASRKQDNTIYF. Together with reference TRBV7-9 and TRBJ1-3, the CDR3 gives the full variable domain: DTGVSQNPRHKITKRGQNVTFRCDPISEHNRLYWYRQTLGQGPEFLTYFQNEAQLEKSRLLSDRFSAERPKGSFSTLEIQRTEQGDSAMYLCASRKQDNTIYFGEGSWLTVV.

The V gene is TRBV7-9, the J gene TRBJ1-2; the D is unclear. The CDR3 is made up of 14 amino acids. Germline V lookup: CDR1 SEHNR, CDR2 FQNEAQ (reference sequence). V shed 0 bases and J shed 2 bases, with 7 bases lying between them. The CDR3 here is CASSLATGNYGYTF. The CDR3 DNA sequence: TGTGCCAGCAGCTTAGCGACGGGCAACTATGGCTACACCTTC.

The rearrangement uses TRBV5-1 and TRBJ1-6; D call uncertain. V was clipped by 4 bases and J by 9 bases, with 17 bases between them. The germline gives CDR1 SGHRS, CDR2 YFSETQ. The CDR3 covers 15 residues. The CDR3 nucleotides are TGCGCCAGCAGCAGGAGCGGGGAGCGCATTTCACCCCTCCACTTT. Amino acids: CASSRSGERISPLHF.

This clone was detected only a few times. V usage is TRBV6-6 and J usage is TRBJ2-7, with 8 bases lining up with TRBD1. V trimming: 2 bases; J trimming: 2 bases; junction bases outside the gene matches: 8. The CDR3 is 16 amino acids. Germline V gene sequence: CDR1 MNHNY, CDR2 SVGAGI (reference sequence). The CDR3 protein is CASSYVWTGKTYEQYF. The CDR3 bases are TGTGCCAGCAGTTACGTCTGGACAGGGAAGACCTACGAGCAGTACTTC.

This clone was counted only a few times. This rearrangement joins TRBV30 to TRBJ1-5; weak D call: TRBD1 (6 bases). V was cut by 3 bases and J by 5 bases, with 20 bases left in between. Germline assignment: CDR1 GTSNPN and CDR2 SVGIG (reference sequence). CDR3 length: 16 amino acids. The chain's CDR3 is CAWSPRTGLGDQPQHF. CDR3 coding DNA: TGTGCCTGGAGCCCTAGAACAGGGTTGGGAGATCAGCCCCAGCATTTT.

The chain has TRBV15 and TRBJ1-1; tentatively, D is TRBD1 (6 bases). CDR3 length equals 19 residues. The V gene's germline CDR1 is LNHNV and CDR2 YYDKDF (reference sequence). V lost 0 bases, J lost 3 bases, and 23 bases lay in between. The CDR3 sequence is CATSRDLRGRGLLDTEAFF. The CDR3 nucleotides read TGTGCCACCAGCAGAGATCTCAGGGGTCGGGGGCTCCTCGACACTGAAGCTTTCTTT.

This clone showed up just a few times. The chain has TRBV5-4 and TRBJ2-3; weak D call: TRBD2 (5 bases). CDR3 size: 15 residues. The V gene lost 0 bases and the J gene lost 5 bases, with 13 bases spanning the gap. The germline CDR1 and CDR2 sequences are SGHNT and YYREEE (reference sequence). The DNA for the CDR3 is TGTGCCAGCAGCTTGGCCGGTCTAGCACAAGATACGCAGTATTTT. Its translation is CASSLAGLAQDTQYF.

This clone was observed at least ten times. This chain uses TRBV6-4 with TRBJ2-1; D is perhaps TRBD1 (6 bases). CDR1 is MRHNA, CDR2 SNTAGT, per germline. V was shortened by 3 bases and J by 5 bases, with 14 bases between the two germline ends. The CDR3 consists of 15 residues. Written as DNA, the CDR3 is TGTGCCAGCAGTGAATCCCACAGGGTGAACAATGAGCAGTTCTTC. Translated: CASSESHRVNNEQFF.

The chain employs TRBV7-9 and TRBJ1-2; D gene unclear. CDR1 SEHNR and CDR2 FQNEAQ come from the germline V gene (reference sequence). The CDR3 consists of 15 residues. Trimming pared 3 bases from V and 0 bases from J, leaving 11 bases between. The CDR3 is CASSFGLSTNYGYTF. The CDR3 DNA reads as TGTGCCAGCAGCTTCGGACTTTCCACTAACTATGGCTACACCTTC.

The chain links TRBV29-1 to TRBJ1-5; 8 bases fit TRBD1. This CDR3 has 17 amino acids. V was clipped by 6 bases and J by 1 base; unmatched bases: 14. Looked up from germline, CDR1 is SQVTM and CDR2 is ANQGSEA. CDR3 loop: CSVSLGQERWSNQPQHF. The CDR3 coding sequence is TGCAGCGTCTCGCTGGGACAGGAGAGGTGGAGCAATCAGCCCCAGCATTTT.

This clone was counted only a few times. The rearrangement joins TRBV5-1 to TRBJ2-2, with 10 bases aligning to TRBD1. V lost 3 bases, J lost 3 bases, and 5 bases stayed unmatched. The germline CDR1 and CDR2 sequences are SGHRS and YFSETQ. This CDR3 comprises 16 residues. This CDR3 is CASSWGQGKYTGELFF. CDR3 coding DNA: TGCGCCAGCAGCTGGGGACAGGGGAAGTACACCGGGGAGCTGTTTTTT.

The chain employs TRBV9 and TRBJ1-5, with D tentatively TRBD1 (5 bases). Deletions cut 3 bases from V and 5 bases from J, with 15 bases between. The CDR3 has 15 amino acids. CDR1 and CDR2 (germline): SGDLS, YYNGEE. CDR3 sequence: CASSAAGTADQPQHF. The CDR3 DNA reads TGTGCCAGCAGCGCCGCCGGGACGGCGGATCAGCCCCAGCATTTT.

The rearrangement uses TRBV7-9 and TRBJ1-4; D is uncertain. Per germline, CDR1 SEHNR and CDR2 FQNEAQ (reference sequence). CDR3 length: 15 amino acids. V was pared by 5 bases and J by 6 bases, with 16 bases between. The CDR3 coding sequence is TGTGCCAGCAGCCCCAAGGCGGAGGATTATGAAAAACTGTTTTTT. Translation: CASSPKAEDYEKLFF.

The CDR3 DNA reads as TGTGCCAGCACTCAGGGCCGGAATGAGCAGTTCTTC. Translated: CASTQGRNEQFF. The rearrangement joins TRBV6-1 to TRBJ2-1, with D perhaps TRBD1 (5 bases). Trimming pared 7 bases from V and 7 bases from J, leaving 11 bases between. The CDR3 is made up of 12 amino acids. The germline gives CDR1 MNHNS, CDR2 SASEGT.

The rearrangement joins TRBV18 to TRBJ1-4, with unresolved D. This CDR3 region has 15 residues. Per the germline V gene, CDR1 is KGHSH and CDR2 is LQKENI. Trimming shortened V by 0 bases and J by 3 bases, and 8 bases separated the two germline ends. The DNA of the CDR3 is TGTGCCAGCTCACCACCCGTCACGGCTAATGAAAAACTGTTTTTT. Translation gives CASSPPVTANEKLFF.

This clone appeared a few times. The limits of the CDR3 on the DNA are not certain, so only TCRdb's listed CDR3 is given. The chain recombines TRBV7-2 with TRBJ2-5; the table's D call, TRBD2, has no DNA check behind it. The CDR3 has 14 amino acids, counting both end residues. Germline V CDR1 and CDR2: SGHTA, FQGNSA. The CDR3: CASSSYLERETQYF.

This clone came up once. It may be a read error: a sequence one base away is much more abundant. Other DNA sequences in this sample translate to the same CDR3. This chain uses TRBV14 with TRBJ1-1; unclear D gene. The V gene's germline CDR1 is SGHDN and CDR2 FVKESK. Trimming shortened V by 3 bases and J by 4 bases, and 9 bases separated the two germline ends. The CDR3 is made up of 13 amino acids. The CDR3 loop is CASSQWDGTEAFF. CDR3 in DNA: TGTGCCAGCAGCCAGTGGGATGGCACTGAAGCTTTCTTT. The variable domain in full, completed from reference TRBV14 and TRBJ1-1, reads EAGVTQFPSHSVIEKGQTVTLRCDPISGHDNLYWYRRVMGKEIKFLLHFVKESKQDESGMPNNRFLAERTGGTYSTLKVQPAELEDSGVYFCASSQWDGTEAFFGQGTRLTVV.

In nucleotides, the CDR3 is TGTGCCAGCAGGGCGGGTGCAGGCTTCTCTGGGGCCAACGTCCTGACTTTC. Its protein product is CASRAGAGFSGANVLTF. This chain links TRBV25-1 with TRBJ2-6; weak D call: TRBD2 (5 bases). Germline V gives CDR1 MGHDK, CDR2 SYGVNS. The CDR3 spans 17 residues. Trimming removed 6 bases at V and 0 bases at J, with 15 bases between.